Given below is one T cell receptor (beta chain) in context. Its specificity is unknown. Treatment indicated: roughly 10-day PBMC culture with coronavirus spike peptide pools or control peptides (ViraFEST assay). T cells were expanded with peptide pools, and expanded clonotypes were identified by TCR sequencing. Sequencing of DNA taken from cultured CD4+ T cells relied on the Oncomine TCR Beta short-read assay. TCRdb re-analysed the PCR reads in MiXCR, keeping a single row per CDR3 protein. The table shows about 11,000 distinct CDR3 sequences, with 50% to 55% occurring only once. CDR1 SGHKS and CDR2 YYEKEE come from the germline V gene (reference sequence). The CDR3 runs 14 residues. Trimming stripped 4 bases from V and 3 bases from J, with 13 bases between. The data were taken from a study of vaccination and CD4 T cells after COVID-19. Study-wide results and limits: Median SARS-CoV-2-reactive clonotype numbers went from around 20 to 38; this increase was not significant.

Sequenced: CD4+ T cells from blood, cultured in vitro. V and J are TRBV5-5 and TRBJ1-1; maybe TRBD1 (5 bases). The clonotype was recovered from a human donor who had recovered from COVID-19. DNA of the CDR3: TGTGCCAGCAGCCCCGACAGCCTAGACACTGAAGCTTTCTTT. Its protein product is CASSPDSLDTEAFF.